The 10 T cell receptor beta chains in this list originate from one sample, sequenced in a study of blood T cell repertoires in COVID-19. Only in-frame clones appear in the TCRdb table, and some are missing; sequencing was by immunoSEQ multiplex PCR. This table holds approximately 300,000 clones, roughly 90% found once. The specimen sequenced was peripheral blood. The origin of the receptors is a woman aged 50 to 60 with active or convalescent COVID-19.

V and J are TRBV9 and TRBJ1-3; no clear D. CDR1 and CDR2 (germline): SGDLS, YYNGEE. The V end lost 0 bases, the J end lost 2 bases, and 9 bases lay between the germline ends. The CDR3 consists of 15 residues. In DNA form, the CDR3 reads TGTGCCAGCAGCGTAGGGTACGGGGCTGGAAACACCATATATTTT. It specifies CASSVGYGAGNTIYF.

The rearrangement joins TRBV12-3 or TRBV12-4 to TRBJ1-1; no clear D. The CDR3 has 11 residues. Trimming pared 1 base from V and 10 bases from J, leaving 7 bases between. CDR3 residues: CASSLGLRAFF. The DNA of the CDR3 is TGTGCCAGCAGTTTAGGTCTCCGAGCTTTCTTT.

The CDR3 loop is CASSLSSSGNTYEQYF. DNA of the CDR3: TGTGCCAGCAGTTTGTCGTCTAGCGGAAATACCTACGAGCAGTACTTC. This sequence joins TRBV28 and TRBJ2-7; 7 bases are a match to TRBD2. Germline CDR1 MDHEN, CDR2 SYDVKM. Trimming removed 3 bases from V and 2 bases from J; junction bases left unmatched: 10. The CDR3 consists of 16 residues.

This clone was recorded once. V usage is TRBV6-5 and J usage is TRBJ1-6; D unresolved. Germline lookup yields CDR1 MNHEY and CDR2 SVGAGI. V gave up 4 bases and J gave up 4 bases, with 8 bases separating them. The CDR3 length is 14 residues. The chain's CDR3 is CASSFTAYNSPLHF. CDR3 in DNA: TGTGCCAGCAGTTTCACAGCTTATAATTCACCCCTCCACTTT.

The chain joins TRBV28 to TRBJ2-1; D unresolved. V lost 5 bases, J lost 0 bases, and 11 bases lay in between. CDR1 is MDHEN, CDR2 SYDVKM, per germline. This CDR3 spans 15 amino acids. DNA for the CDR3: TGTGCCAGCAGTCCCGCGTTTAGCTCCTACAATGAGCAGTTCTTC. Its protein is CASSPAFSSYNEQFF.

The rearrangement uses TRBV6-5 and TRBJ1-6; 7 bases agree with TRBD1. The germline V gene has CDR1 MNHEY and CDR2 SVGAGI. This CDR3 region has 15 residues. The ends lost 5 bases at V and 7 bases at J; junction bases unmatched: 8. The CDR3 sequence is CASSQTGTANSPLHF. As DNA, the CDR3 is TGTGCCAGCAGTCAGACCGGGACAGCGAATTCACCCCTCCACTTT.

This clone was seen just once. This chain links TRBV2 with TRBJ2-3, with 11 bases that match TRBD2. Germline CDR1 SNHLY, CDR2 FYNNEI. J lost 7 bases, V lost 4 bases, and 7 bases had no gene match. This CDR3 has 15 residues. The CDR3 DNA reads as TGTGCCAGCAGTGTCACTAGCGGGAGTACCAATACGCAGTATTTT. This translates into CASSVTSGSTNTQYF.

The CDR3 coding sequence is TGTGCCAGCAGTTTTGGAGGGGAGACCCAGTACTTC. Protein product: CASSFGGETQYF. The chain recombines TRBV12-3 or TRBV12-4 with TRBJ2-5; tentative D call: TRBD2 (6 bases). Deletions cut 3 bases from V and 5 bases from J, with 7 bases between. CDR3 length equals 12 residues.

The genes are TRBV30 and TRBJ1-3, with D unresolved. CDR1 is GTSNPN and CDR2 is SVGIG in the germline V gene (reference sequence). V was cut by 4 bases and J by 3 bases, with 19 bases left in between. This CDR3 region has 16 residues. The CDR3 bases are TGTGCCTGGACCATGTCTGGGAGAGGAGATGGAAACACCATATATTTT. Its protein is CAWTMSGRGDGNTIYF.

Here the CDR3 reads CASSLPSLSGNQPQHF. The CDR3 coding sequence is TGTGCCAGCAGTCTGCCTAGCCTCTCTGGCAATCAGCCCCAGCATTTT. This chain joins TRBV28 and TRBJ1-5; D not certain. The CDR3 loop spans 16 amino acids. From germline, CDR1 is MDHEN and CDR2 SYDVKM. Trimming pared 5 bases from V and 2 bases from J, leaving 16 bases between. Drawing the rest from reference TRBV28 and TRBJ1-5, the complete variable domain is DVKVTQSSRYLVKRTGEKVFLECVQDMDHENMFWYRQDPGLGLRLIYFSYDVKMKEKGDIPEGYSVSREKKERFSLILESASTNQTSMYLCASSLPSLSGNQPQHFGDGTRLSIL.